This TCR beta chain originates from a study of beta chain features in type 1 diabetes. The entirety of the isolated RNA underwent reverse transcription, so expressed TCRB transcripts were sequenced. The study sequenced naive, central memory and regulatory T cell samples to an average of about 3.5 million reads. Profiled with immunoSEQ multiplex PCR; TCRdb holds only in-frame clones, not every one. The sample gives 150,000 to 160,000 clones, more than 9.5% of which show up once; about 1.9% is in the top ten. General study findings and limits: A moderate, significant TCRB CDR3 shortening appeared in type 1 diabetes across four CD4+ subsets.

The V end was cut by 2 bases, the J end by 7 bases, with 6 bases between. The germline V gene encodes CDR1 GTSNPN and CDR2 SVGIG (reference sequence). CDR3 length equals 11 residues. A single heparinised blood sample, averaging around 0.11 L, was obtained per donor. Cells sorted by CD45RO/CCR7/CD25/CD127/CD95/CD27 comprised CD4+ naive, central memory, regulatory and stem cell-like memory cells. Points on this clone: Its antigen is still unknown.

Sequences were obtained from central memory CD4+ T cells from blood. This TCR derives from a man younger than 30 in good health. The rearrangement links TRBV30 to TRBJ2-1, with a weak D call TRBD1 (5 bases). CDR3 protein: CAWSSGNEQFF. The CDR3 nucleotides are TGTGCCTGGAGTTCAGGGAATGAGCAGTTCTTC.